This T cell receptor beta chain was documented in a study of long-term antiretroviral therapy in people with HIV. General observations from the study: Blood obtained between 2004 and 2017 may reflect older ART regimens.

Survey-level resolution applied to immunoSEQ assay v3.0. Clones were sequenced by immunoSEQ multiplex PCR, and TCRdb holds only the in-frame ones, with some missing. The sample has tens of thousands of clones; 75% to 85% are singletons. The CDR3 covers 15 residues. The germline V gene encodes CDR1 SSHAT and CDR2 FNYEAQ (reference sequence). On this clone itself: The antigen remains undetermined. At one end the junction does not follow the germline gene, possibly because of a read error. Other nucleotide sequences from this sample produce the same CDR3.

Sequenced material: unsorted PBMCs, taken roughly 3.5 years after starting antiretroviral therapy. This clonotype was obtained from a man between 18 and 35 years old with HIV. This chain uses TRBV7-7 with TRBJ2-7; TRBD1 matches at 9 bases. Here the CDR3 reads CASSLGQGPSYEQYF. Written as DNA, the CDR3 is TGTGCTAGCAGCTTAGGACAGGGGCCCTCCTACGAGCAGTACTTC.